This is a list of T cell receptor beta chains from one sample in a study of T cell repertoires in cytomegalovirus infection. TCRdb fed the reads into MiXCR, producing one record per CDR3 protein. The data hold around 630,000 distinct CDR3 sequences, with 20% to 25% observed a single time. The sequencing input was CD8+ T cells from PBMCs. The receptors were sampled from a human donor in good health (CMV status not recorded). Some clones in this sample may be carry-over from other donors' samples. Both conserved end residues are part of each CDR3. The D gene is left open where the match is weak. Not all rows give a size; the values are once, few, many and, for expanded clones, a class.

j_gene: TRBJ1-1
abundance: few
v_gene: TRBV14
d_gene: NA
len: 16
CDR3aa: CASSQEFQGMNTEAFF
CDR3nt: TGTGCCAGCAGCCAAGAGTTTCAGGGGATGAACACTGAAGCTTTCTTT

j_gene: TRBJ2-2
abundance: many
v_gene: TRBV6-1
d_gene: NA
len: 13
CDR3aa: CASSIGDTGELFF
CDR3nt: TGTGCCAGCAGCATAGGTGACACCGGGGAGCTGTTTTTT

j_gene: TRBJ1-2
abundance: many
v_gene: TRBV4-2
d_gene: NA
len: 15
CDR3aa: CASSQAFDLNYGYTF
CDR3nt: TGTGCCAGCAGCCAAGCTTTTGATCTAAACTATGGCTACACCTTC

j_gene: TRBJ1-2
abundance: few
v_gene: TRBV10-3
d_gene: NA
len: 15
CDR3aa: CAISESMEGPVLYTF
CDR3nt: TGTGCCATCAGTGAGTCGATGGAAGGGCCCGTCCTCTACACCTTC

j_gene: TRBJ1-1
abundance: few
v_gene: TRBV27
d_gene: NA
len: 16
CDR3aa: CASSFSPGHGNTEAFF
CDR3nt: TGTGCCAGCAGTTTCAGCCCAGGACATGGGAACACTGAAGCTTTCTTT

j_gene: TRBJ2-1
abundance: few
v_gene: TRBV20-1
d_gene: NA
len: 13
CDR3aa: CSASGTDHNEQFF
CDR3nt: TGCAGTGCTAGCGGGACTGACCACAATGAGCAGTTCTTC

j_gene: TRBJ2-2
abundance: few
v_gene: TRBV2
d_gene: NA
len: 13
CDR3aa: CASKQPNTGELFF
CDR3nt: TGTGCCAGCAAACAGCCGAACACCGGGGAGCTGTTTTTT

j_gene: TRBJ1-1
abundance: few
v_gene: TRBV12-3/TRBV12-4
d_gene: NA
len: 15
CDR3aa: CASSFRGKGNTEAFF
CDR3nt: TGTGCCAGCAGTTTTCGGGGGAAGGGGAACACTGAAGCTTTCTTT

j_gene: TRBJ2-1
abundance: few
v_gene: TRBV29-1
d_gene: NA
len: 10
CDR3aa: CSAGDNEQFF
CDR3nt: TGCAGCGCCGGGGACAATGAGCAGTTCTTC

j_gene: TRBJ2-5
abundance: NA
v_gene: TRBV29-1
d_gene: NA
len: 13
CDR3aa: CSVERENEETQYF
CDR3nt: TGCAGCGTTGAACGGGAGAATGAAGAGACCCAGTACTTC

j_gene: TRBJ2-1
abundance: NA
v_gene: TRBV7-9
d_gene: NA
len: 13
CDR3aa: CASSSPYYNEQFF
CDR3nt: TGTGCCAGCAGCTCTCCCTACTACAATGAGCAGTTCTTC

j_gene: TRBJ2-1
abundance: NA
v_gene: TRBV4-1
d_gene: NA
len: 16
CDR3aa: CASSQDWRVAYNEQFF
CDR3nt: TGCGCCAGCAGCCAAGATTGGAGGGTAGCCTACAATGAGCAGTTCTTC

j_gene: TRBJ2-1
abundance: many
v_gene: TRBV20-1
d_gene: NA
len: 14
CDR3aa: CSAPDTLWGYEQFF
CDR3nt: TGCAGTGCTCCGGACACCCTTTGGGGTTATGAGCAGTTCTTC

j_gene: TRBJ1-1
abundance: NA
v_gene: TRBV20-1
d_gene: TRBD1
len: 14
CDR3aa: CSARDLGGRTEAFF
CDR3nt: TGCAGTGCTAGAGATCTAGGGGGCCGGACTGAAGCTTTCTTT

j_gene: TRBJ2-5
abundance: many
v_gene: TRBV7-9
d_gene: NA
len: 14
CDR3aa: CASSLDGRQETQYF
CDR3nt: TGTGCCAGCAGCCTGGACGGGCGGCAAGAGACCCAGTACTTC

j_gene: TRBJ1-1
abundance: many
v_gene: TRBV7-6
d_gene: NA
len: 13
CDR3aa: CASSLSGTSEAFF
CDR3nt: TGTGCCAGCAGCTTATCAGGGACCTCTGAAGCTTTCTTT

j_gene: TRBJ1-1
abundance: NA
v_gene: TRBV19
d_gene: NA
len: 15
CDR3aa: CASSISQGTNTEAFF
CDR3nt: TGTGCCAGTAGTATATCGCAGGGGACGAACACTGAAGCTTTCTTT

j_gene: TRBJ2-3
abundance: NA
v_gene: TRBV2
d_gene: NA
len: 14
CDR3aa: CASSEDWGTDTQYF
CDR3nt: TGTGCCAGCAGTGAAGATTGGGGGACAGATACGCAGTATTTT

j_gene: TRBJ1-5
abundance: few
v_gene: TRBV20-1
d_gene: NA
len: 16
CDR3aa: CSASRDTQFSNQPQHF
CDR3nt: TGCAGTGCTAGTCGGGACACCCAATTCAGCAATCAGCCCCAGCATTTT

j_gene: TRBJ1-5
abundance: NA
v_gene: TRBV20-1
d_gene: NA
len: 15
CDR3aa: CSARVSRGLNQPQHF
CDR3nt: TGCAGTGCTAGAGTCAGCAGGGGACTCAATCAGCCCCAGCATTTT

j_gene: TRBJ1-1
abundance: many
v_gene: TRBV12-3/TRBV12-4
d_gene: NA
len: 14
CDR3aa: CASRPSRTNTEAFF
CDR3nt: TGTGCCAGCAGGCCCTCCAGGACGAACACTGAAGCTTTCTTT

j_gene: TRBJ2-5
abundance: few
v_gene: TRBV20-1
d_gene: NA
len: 12
CDR3aa: CSASDPKETQYF
CDR3nt: TGCAGTGCTAGTGATCCAAAAGAGACCCAGTACTTC

j_gene: TRBJ2-5
abundance: NA
v_gene: TRBV28
d_gene: NA
len: 13
CDR3aa: CASSMIPQETQYF
CDR3nt: TGTGCCAGCAGCATGATCCCTCAAGAGACCCAGTACTTC

j_gene: TRBJ2-1
abundance: NA
v_gene: TRBV6-2/TRBV6-3
d_gene: NA
len: 13
CDR3aa: CASSYSSPPPLFF
CDR3nt: TGTGCCAGCAGTTACTCGAGCCCACCACCCCTGTTCTTC